Below are 13 T cell receptor beta chains sequenced from a single sample in a study of cytomegalovirus exposure and HLA in healthy donors. 60 Vbeta and 13 Jbeta primers were used in PCR. Profiled with immunoSEQ multiplex PCR; TCRdb holds only in-frame clones, not every one. In the table there are about 170,000 clones, 76% of which are singletons. The material sequenced was PBMCs. These receptors were taken from a female donor in good health and CMV-seronegative.

The chain employs TRBV11-3 and TRBJ2-7; 7 bases map to TRBD2. Trimming removed 4 bases from V and 4 bases from J; junction bases left unmatched: 4. The CDR3 length is 13 residues. Per the germline V gene, CDR1 is SGHNT and CDR2 is YENEEA. The CDR3 DNA follows: TGTGCCAGCAGCTCCGGGACTACATACGAGCAGTACTTC. This gives the protein CASSSGTTYEQYF.

The V gene is TRBV19, the J gene TRBJ1-6; possible D gene TRBD1, 5 bases. The CDR3 is 18 amino acids. With 7 bases removed from V and 0 bases from J, the gap between germline ends came to 19 bases. Germline CDR1 and CDR2: LNHDA and SQIVND (reference sequence). CDR3 sequence (DNA): TGTGCCAGTACCACGGCGGGACGCAGAAGCTCCTATAATTCACCCCTCCACTTT. Amino acids: CASTTAGRRSSYNSPLHF.

V is TRBV6-5 and J is TRBJ1-1; D not certain. In germline, CDR1 is MNHEY, CDR2 SVGAGI. Trimming shortened V by 2 bases and J by 1 base, and 11 bases separated the two germline ends. The CDR3 spans 15 residues. For the CDR3, the DNA is TGTGCCAGCAGTTACAGCGCGGCTGCGAACACTGAAGCTTTCTTT. It translates to CASSYSAAANTEAFF.

This clone came up a few times. J is TRBJ2-3 and V is TRBV6-1; 8 bases agree with TRBD1. Germline V lookup: CDR1 MNHNS, CDR2 SASEGT. The CDR3 sequence is 14 residues long. V shed 6 bases, J shed 9 bases, and the junction held 11 bases outside the gene matches. The CDR3 DNA follows: TGTGCCAGCAGGGCCCAGGGGGCCAAGCGGACGCAGTATTTT. Amino acid sequence: CASRAQGAKRTQYF.

This clone was recorded only once. The V call is TRBV27, the J call TRBJ1-1, with unresolved D. Germline V gives CDR1 MNHEY, CDR2 SMNVEV (reference sequence). Trimming removed 2 bases at V and 1 base at J, with 14 bases between. The CDR3 has 16 amino acids. Written as DNA, the CDR3 is TGTGCCAGCAGTTTAAATAGCGGGTGGGGGAACACTGAAGCTTTCTTT. Protein: CASSLNSGWGNTEAFF.

CDR3: CASSLRTGKVDEQFF. The CDR3 bases are TGTGCCAGCAGCTTGAGGACAGGGAAAGTCGATGAGCAGTTCTTC. The chain is built from TRBV7-3 and TRBJ2-1, with 8 bases that match TRBD1. Unmatched junction bases numbered 9, after V lost 3 bases and J lost 8 bases. This CDR3 region has 15 residues. Germline CDR1 and CDR2: SGHTA and FQGTGA.

The chain couples TRBV9 to TRBJ2-2; D unclear. Germline CDR1 reads SGDLS; CDR2 reads YYNGEE. This CDR3 region has 15 residues. V was cut by 0 bases and J by 0 bases, with 6 bases left in between. The CDR3 DNA reads TGTGCCAGCAGCGTAGATCTAGCGAACACCGGGGAGCTGTTTTTT. It is translated as CASSVDLANTGELFF.

V gene TRBV4-3 combines with J gene TRBJ1-4; no firm D call. The V end lost 0 bases, the J end lost 8 bases, and 7 bases lay between the germline ends. Germline V gene data show CDR1 as LGHNA and CDR2 as YSLEER. The CDR3 loop spans 13 amino acids. The CDR3 nucleotides are TGCGCCAGCAGCCAAGACAGGAGGGAAAAACTGTTTTTT. It codes for CASSQDRREKLFF.

This chain connects TRBV29-1 to TRBJ1-2; 8 bases match TRBD1. Germline CDR1 reads SQVTM; CDR2 reads ANQGSEA. The trim removed 5 bases at V and 3 bases at J, leaving 8 bases unmatched. CDR3 length: 14 residues. The CDR3 nucleotides are TGCAGCGTTCTTTGGACAGGGTTGGACTATGGCTACACCTTC. This encodes CSVLWTGLDYGYTF.

V usage is TRBV9 and J usage is TRBJ2-7, with D tentatively TRBD2 (5 bases). Trimming stripped 0 bases from V and 5 bases from J, with 12 bases between. CDR3 length: 14 residues. CDR1 and CDR2 (germline): SGDLS, YYNGEE. CDR3 nucleotide sequence: TGTGCCAGCAGCGTAGCGGACTTATCTGACGAGCAGTACTTC. Its translation is CASSVADLSDEQYF.

This clone was picked up a small number of times. The chain carries TRBV5-1 and TRBJ2-5; D may be TRBD1 (6 bases). Trimming took off 0 bases at V and 3 bases at J, with 18 bases between the two ends. Germline CDR1 is SGHRS and CDR2 is YFSETQ. The CDR3 has 17 amino acids. CDR3 region: CASSLGELGQIKETQYF. In DNA, the CDR3 is TGCGCCAGCAGCTTGGGGGAACTGGGACAAATCAAAGAGACCCAGTACTTC.

This clone was seen only a few times. The chain combines TRBV19 with TRBJ2-3; 9 bases align to TRBD1. Germline CDR1 LNHDA, CDR2 SQIVND (reference sequence). The V gene end was trimmed by 4 bases and the J gene end by 4 bases; junction bases not matched to a gene: 6. This CDR3 contains 15 residues. In DNA, the CDR3 is TGTGCCAGTAGTAGTCCGGGACAGGGCGCAGATACGCAGTATTTT. This encodes CASSSPGQGADTQYF.

This chain links TRBV4-3 with TRBJ2-2; 7 nucleotides match TRBD2. CDR3 size: 15 residues. J lost 7 bases, V lost 3 bases, and 8 bases had no gene match. CDR1 and CDR2 from the germline V gene are LGHNA and YSLEER. For the CDR3, the DNA is TGCGCCAGCAGCCAGTTAGCGGGTCTGGGCGGGGAGCTGTTTTTT. Amino acid sequence: CASSQLAGLGGELFF.